Sequencing of this TCR beta chain was carried out in a study of T cell repertoires in cytomegalovirus infection. Study details: The authors used CMV epitopes that were HLA-C-restricted (recently identified) and HLA-B-restricted (well studied). From public TCR beta signatures came an indication of both CMV infection and matching HLA type. Study findings and constraints: CMV carriers with the relevant HLA were identified by cumulative public TCR beta family frequency. Dominant in the ex vivo response were TCR beta clonotypes restricted by HLA-C and specific for CMV.

TCRdb re-called the reads with MiXCR, one entry per CDR3 protein. In the table there are 900,000 to 950,000 distinct CDR3 sequences, about a third of which are singletons. Many counts were recorded for this clonotype. Antigen: not known. The material sequenced was cultured CD8+ T cells from PBMCs, taken from culture after CMV antigen stimulation. This sequence originates from a human donor in good health (CMV status not recorded). Some clones in this sample may be carry-over from other donors' samples.

The CDR3, as DNA: TGTGCCACCGAGGGTGAGCAGTTCTTC. Protein: CATEGEQFF. The gene calls are TRBV7-9 and TRBJ2-1, with a tentative D call TRBD2 (5 bases). The CDR3 has 9 amino acids. The V gene's germline CDR1 is SEHNR and CDR2 FQNEAQ (reference sequence). The germline V and J ends were trimmed by 10 bases and 9 bases, with 7 bases remaining between them.